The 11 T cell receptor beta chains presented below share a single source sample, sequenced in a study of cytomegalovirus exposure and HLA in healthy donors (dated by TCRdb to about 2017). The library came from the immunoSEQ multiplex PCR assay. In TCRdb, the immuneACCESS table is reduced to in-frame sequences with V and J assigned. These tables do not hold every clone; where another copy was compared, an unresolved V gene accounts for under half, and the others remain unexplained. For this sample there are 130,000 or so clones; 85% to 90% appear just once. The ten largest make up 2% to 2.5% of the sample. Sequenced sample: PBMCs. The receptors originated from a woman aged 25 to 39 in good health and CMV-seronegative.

The CDR3 reads CSAQGSNGYTF. The CDR3 coding sequence is TGCAGCGCACAGGGCAGCAACGGCTACACCTTC. This chain uses TRBV29-1 with TRBJ1-2; maybe TRBD1 (6 bases). The CDR3 contains 11 residues. V was clipped by 7 bases and J by 8 bases, with 14 bases between them. CDR1 and CDR2 (germline): SQVTM, ANQGSEA.

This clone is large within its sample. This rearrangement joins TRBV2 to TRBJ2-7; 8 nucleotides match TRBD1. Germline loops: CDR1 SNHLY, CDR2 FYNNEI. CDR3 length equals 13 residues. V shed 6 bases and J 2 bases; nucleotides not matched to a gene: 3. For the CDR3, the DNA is TGTGCCAGCAGCAGACAGGGGACCTACGAGCAGTACTTC. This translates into CASSRQGTYEQYF.

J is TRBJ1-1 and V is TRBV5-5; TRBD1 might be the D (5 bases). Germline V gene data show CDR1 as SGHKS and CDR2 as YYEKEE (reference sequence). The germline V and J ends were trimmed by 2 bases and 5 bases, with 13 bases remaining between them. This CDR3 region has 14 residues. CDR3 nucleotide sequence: TGTGCCAGCAGCTTCGAGGGACGGGGGACTGAAGCTTTCTTT. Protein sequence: CASSFEGRGTEAFF.

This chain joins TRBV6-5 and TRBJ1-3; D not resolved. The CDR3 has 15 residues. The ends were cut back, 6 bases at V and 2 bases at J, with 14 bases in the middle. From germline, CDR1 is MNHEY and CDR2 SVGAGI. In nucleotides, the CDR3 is TGTGCCAGCAGCGCCAACGGGGTTCCTGGAAACACCATATATTTT. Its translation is CASSANGVPGNTIYF.

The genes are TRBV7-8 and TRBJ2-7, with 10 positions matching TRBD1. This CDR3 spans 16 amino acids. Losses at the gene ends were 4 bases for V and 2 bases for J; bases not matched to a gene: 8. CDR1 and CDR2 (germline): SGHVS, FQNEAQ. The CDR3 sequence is CASSSTGGVGPYEQYF. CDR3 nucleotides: TGTGCCAGCAGCTCGACAGGGGGCGTAGGTCCCTACGAGCAGTACTTC.

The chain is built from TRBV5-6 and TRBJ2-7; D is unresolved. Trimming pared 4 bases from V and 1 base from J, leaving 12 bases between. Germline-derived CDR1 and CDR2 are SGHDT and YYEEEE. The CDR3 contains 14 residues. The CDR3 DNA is TGTGCCAGCAGCCCAGATTTGGCTTCCTACGAGCAGTACTTC. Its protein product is CASSPDLASYEQYF.

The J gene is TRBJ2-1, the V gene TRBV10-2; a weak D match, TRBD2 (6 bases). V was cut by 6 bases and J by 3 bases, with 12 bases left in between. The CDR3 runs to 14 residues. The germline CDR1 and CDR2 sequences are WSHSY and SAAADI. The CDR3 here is CASRPGLSYNEQFF. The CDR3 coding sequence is TGCGCCAGCAGGCCGGGACTCAGCTACAATGAGCAGTTCTTC.

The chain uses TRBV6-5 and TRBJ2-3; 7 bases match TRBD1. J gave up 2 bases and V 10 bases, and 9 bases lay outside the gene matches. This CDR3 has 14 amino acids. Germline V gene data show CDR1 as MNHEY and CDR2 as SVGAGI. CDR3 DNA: TGTGCCACCAAGGGGGCTTGGGACACAGATACGCAGTATTTT. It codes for CATKGAWDTDTQYF.

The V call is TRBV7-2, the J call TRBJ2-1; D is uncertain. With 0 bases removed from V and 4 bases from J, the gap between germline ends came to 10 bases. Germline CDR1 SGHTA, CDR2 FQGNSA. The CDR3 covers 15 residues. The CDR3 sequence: CASSLAVALYNEQFF. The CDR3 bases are TGTGCCAGCAGCTTAGCCGTGGCCCTGTACAATGAGCAGTTCTTC.

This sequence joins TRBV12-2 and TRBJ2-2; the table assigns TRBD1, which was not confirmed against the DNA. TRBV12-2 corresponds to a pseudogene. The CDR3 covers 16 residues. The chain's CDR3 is CASRLARDRGTGELFF. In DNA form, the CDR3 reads TGTGCAAGTCGCTTAGCTCGGGACAGAGGCACCGGGGAGCTGTTTTTT.

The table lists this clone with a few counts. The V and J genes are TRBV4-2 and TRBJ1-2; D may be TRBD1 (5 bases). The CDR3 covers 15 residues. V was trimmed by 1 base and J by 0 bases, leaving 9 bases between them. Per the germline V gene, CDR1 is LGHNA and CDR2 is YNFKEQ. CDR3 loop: CASSQGGSANYGYTF. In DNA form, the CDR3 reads TGTGCCAGCAGCCAAGGGGGCAGCGCTAACTATGGCTACACCTTC.